What follows is one T cell receptor (beta chain) and its context. In the authors' methods: Nucleated cell number was recorded as an estimate derived from reference gene primer amplification. Assay: immunoSEQ multiplex PCR; the TCRdb copy retains only in-frame clones and omits some. The V and J calls and clone size come from that table; D and trimming were worked out from the DNA. The table lists about 87,000 clones, about 83% of them singletons. This sample was included in a study of blood T cell repertoires in COVID-19. About the study: From the United States, Italy and Spain came samples of acute and convalescent COVID-19. From T cells, B-cell-depleted T cells, or PBMCs came the material, which was cDNA or gDNA.

CDR3 length: 14 amino acids. V lost 1 base and J lost 4, with 10 bases in between. The germline V gene has CDR1 SNHLY and CDR2 FYNNEI. The chain joins TRBV2 to TRBJ1-2; no reliable D call. The sample was peripheral blood. The clonotype was recovered from a woman aged 70-85 years with acute or convalescent COVID-19. In DNA form, the CDR3 reads TGTGCCAGCAGTGAAGGGGAGCGAAGCTATGGCTACACCTTC. Residues: CASSEGERSYGYTF.